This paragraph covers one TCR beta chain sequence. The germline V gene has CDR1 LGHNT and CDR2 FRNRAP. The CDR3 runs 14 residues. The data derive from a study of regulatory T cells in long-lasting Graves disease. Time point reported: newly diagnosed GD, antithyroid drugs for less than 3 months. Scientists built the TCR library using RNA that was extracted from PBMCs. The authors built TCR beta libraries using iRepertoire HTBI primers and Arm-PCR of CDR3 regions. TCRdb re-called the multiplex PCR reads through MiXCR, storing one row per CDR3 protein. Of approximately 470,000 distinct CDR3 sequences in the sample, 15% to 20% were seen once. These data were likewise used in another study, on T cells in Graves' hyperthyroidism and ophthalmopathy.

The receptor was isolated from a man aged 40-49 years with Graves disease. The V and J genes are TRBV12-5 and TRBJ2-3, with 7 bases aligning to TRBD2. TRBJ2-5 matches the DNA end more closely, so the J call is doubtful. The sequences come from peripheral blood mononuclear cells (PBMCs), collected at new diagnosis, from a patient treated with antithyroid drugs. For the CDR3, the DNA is TGTGCTAGTGGTTCCGGACTAGAGTCAGAGACCCAGTACTTC. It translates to CASGSGLESETQYF.